This T cell receptor beta chain is from a study of a mutant IDH1 vaccine in newly diagnosed glioma. Across the whole study: Most patients had radiochemotherapy with temozolomide before enrollment; others had one alone.

Study results and caveats: Pseudoprogression seemingly bore no relation to changes in top peripheral T cell clonotypes.

In its sample, this clone was seen a few times. The antigen is unknown. Some clones are missing from TCRdb's copy, which holds only in-frame ones; the method was immunoSEQ multiplex PCR. This sample has roughly 70,000 clones, with approximately 87% found just once. The sample's time point: week 23, last vaccination. One vaccine dose held 300 ug of mutant IDH1 20-mer peptide and came with topical imiquimod. This receptor was taken from a man younger than 30 with glioma. The input for sequencing was PBMCs, taken from a glioma patient whose treatment included an IDH1 peptide vaccine.

CDR3 sequence reads: CASSLGPRQDYEQYF. Written as DNA, the CDR3 is TGCGCCAGCAGCTTGGGGCCCCGACAGGACTACGAGCAGTACTTC. The chain links TRBV5-1 to TRBJ2-7; a weak D match, TRBD1 (6 bases). Trimming shortened V by 0 bases and J by 3 bases, and 13 bases separated the two germline ends. CDR1 SGHRS and CDR2 YFSETQ come from the germline V gene. CDR3 length: 15 amino acids.